The T cell receptor (beta chain) under discussion was sequenced for a study of T-cell memory formation after mild COVID-19. One entry per CDR3 protein results from TCRdb running MiXCR on the 5' RACE reads. The table includes under 650,000 distinct CDR3 sequences, approximately 19% detected once. Germline V gene data show CDR1 as GTSNPN and CDR2 as SVGIG (reference sequence). The CDR3 covers 15 residues. V was shortened by 1 base and J by 2 bases, with 12 bases between the two germline ends. The source is an adult woman who had mild COVID-19 (a few samples of this study predate the infection). Cell type and time point are not known. The genes are TRBV30 and TRBJ1-5; the D is unclear. Sequenced sample: PBMCs or a T cell subset sorted from them (not recorded which). CDR3 region: CAWSGRLAGNQPQHF. The CDR3 DNA sequence: TGTGCCTGGAGTGGTCGACTGGCGGGCAATCAGCCCCAGCATTTT.